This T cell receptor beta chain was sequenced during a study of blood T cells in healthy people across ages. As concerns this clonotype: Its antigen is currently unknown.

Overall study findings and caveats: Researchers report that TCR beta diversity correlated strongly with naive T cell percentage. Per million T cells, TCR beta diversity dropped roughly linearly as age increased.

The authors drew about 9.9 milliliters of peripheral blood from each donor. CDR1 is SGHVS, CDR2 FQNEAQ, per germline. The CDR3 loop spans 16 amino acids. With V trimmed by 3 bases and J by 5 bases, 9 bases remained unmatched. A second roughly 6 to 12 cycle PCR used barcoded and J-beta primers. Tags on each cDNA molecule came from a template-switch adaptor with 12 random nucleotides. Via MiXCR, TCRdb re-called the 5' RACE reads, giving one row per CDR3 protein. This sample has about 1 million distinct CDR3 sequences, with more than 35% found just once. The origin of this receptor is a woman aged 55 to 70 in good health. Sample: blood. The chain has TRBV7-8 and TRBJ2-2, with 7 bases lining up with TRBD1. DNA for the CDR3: TGTGCCAGCAGCTTGAGGGGGCTGCGACAAACCGGGGAGCTGTTTTTT. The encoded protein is CASSLRGLRQTGELFF.